Below are 25 T cell receptor beta chains sequenced from a single sample in a study of cytomegalovirus exposure and HLA in healthy donors. Vbeta (60) and Jbeta (13) primers were used in the PCR. Assay used: immunoSEQ multiplex PCR; TCRdb lists only in-frame clones, some missing. Here the sample spans approximately 200,000 clones, about 83% being singletons. Sequenced sample: PBMCs. The receptors derive from a girl aged 10 to 17 in good health and CMV-seronegative.

J is TRBJ2-7 and V is TRBV11-2; TRBD2 matches at 7 bases. CDR1 and CDR2 from the germline V gene are SGHAT and FQNNGV. The junction had 15 bases not matched to a gene; V was cut back by 3 bases and J by 7 bases. The CDR3 consists of 16 residues. The CDR3 DNA reads as TGTGCCAGCAGCTTTAGCGGGCTGCATACCCGGGGGGAGCAGTACTTC. Translated: CASSFSGLHTRGEQYF.

CDR3 sequence (DNA): TGTGCCAGCAGCTTGTCACAAGTAAGCCCCGGGATGTATTTT. It translates to CASSLSQVSPGMYF. The chain has TRBV5-6 and TRBJ2-3; D possibly corresponds to TRBD2 (5 bases). Germline values: CDR1 SGHDT, CDR2 YYEEEE. The germline V and J ends were trimmed by 1 base and 14 bases, with 20 bases remaining between them. This CDR3 contains 14 residues.

The CDR3 here is CASSLDRDRGGEQYF. The CDR3 nucleotides read TGTGCCAGCAGCTTGGATCGGGACAGGGGGGGCGAGCAGTACTTC. The chain is built from TRBV5-4 and TRBJ2-7, with 11 bases aligning to TRBD1. Trimming removed 0 bases from V and 6 bases from J; junction bases left unmatched: 5. The length of the CDR3 is 15 residues. The V gene's germline CDR1 is SGHNT and CDR2 YYREEE (reference sequence).

The chain couples TRBV5-8 to TRBJ1-4; tentatively, D is TRBD1 (6 bases). Looked up from germline, CDR1 is SGHTS and CDR2 is YDEGEE. Trimming took off 3 bases at V and 5 bases at J, with 17 bases between the two ends. The CDR3 sequence is 16 residues long. CDR3 sequence reads: CASSWGQIGSNEKLFF. As DNA, the CDR3 is TGTGCCAGCAGCTGGGGGCAAATCGGCTCGAATGAAAAACTGTTTTTT.

This clone was observed once. The chain employs TRBV5-6 and TRBJ2-4, with 16 bases that match TRBD2. Trimming took 4 bases from V and 0 from J; bases not matched to a gene: 7. This CDR3 spans 19 amino acids. The germline CDR1 and CDR2 sequences are SGHDT and YYEEEE. This CDR3 is CASSPGTSGRALAKNIQYF. The CDR3 DNA reads as TGTGCCAGCAGCCCAGGGACTAGCGGGAGGGCTCTAGCCAAAAACATTCAGTACTTC.

The V call is TRBV28, the J call TRBJ2-5; D unclear. V shed 8 bases and J shed 4 bases, with 11 bases lying between them. Germline V CDR1 and CDR2: MDHEN, SYDVKM. The CDR3 runs to 12 residues. CDR3 protein: CASQSPGETQYF. DNA for the CDR3: TGTGCCAGCCAGAGCCCGGGAGAGACCCAGTACTTC.

This clone appeared once. This sequence joins TRBV13 and TRBJ2-5, with a possible D match to TRBD2 (5 bases). The tail of the sequence fits TRBJ2-7 better, so the J call may be wrong. This CDR3 spans 14 amino acids. Germline CDR1 PRHDT, CDR2 FYEKMQ (reference sequence). The CDR3 DNA is TGTGCCAGCAGTATATTGGGAGTTCGTGACGAGCAGTACTTC. It translates to CASSILGVRDEQYF.

The chain carries TRBV10-3 and TRBJ1-5, with D possibly matching TRBD1 (6 bases). The CDR3 runs to 14 residues. With 4 bases removed from V and 3 bases from J, the gap between germline ends came to 10 bases. The germline gives CDR1 ENHRY, CDR2 SYGVKD. CDR3 amino acids: CAISGTAPNQPQHF. For the CDR3, the DNA is TGTGCCATCAGTGGGACAGCCCCCAATCAGCCCCAGCATTTT.

The count of this clone is one. This rearrangement joins TRBV28 to TRBJ2-5; 7 positions match TRBD1. V was pared by 4 bases and J by 1 base, with 6 bases of the junction left unmatched. The germline gives CDR1 MDHEN, CDR2 SYDVKM. The CDR3 runs 15 residues. The CDR3 DNA is TGTGCCAGCAGTTCGACAGGGCGCCGCCAAGAGACCCAGTACTTC. Translation gives CASSSTGRRQETQYF.

This clone was found once. This chain joins TRBV13 and TRBJ1-3; 7 bases are a match to TRBD1. The trim removed 5 bases at V and 1 base at J, leaving 8 bases unmatched. Germline assignment: CDR1 PRHDT and CDR2 FYEKMQ (reference sequence). There are 16 residues in the CDR3. CDR3 coding DNA: TGTGCCAGCAGCCGCCCATACAGGGGATCTGGAAACACCATATATTTT. Translation: CASSRPYRGSGNTIYF.

The CDR3 here is CASQVSGRGEKLFF. CDR3 DNA sequence: TGTGCCAGCCAAGTATCGGGGAGGGGTGAAAAACTGTTTTTT. The chain has TRBV6-1 and TRBJ1-4; the D gene is possibly TRBD1 (5 bases). This CDR3 region has 14 residues. The germline gives CDR1 MNHNS, CDR2 SASEGT. Trimming left V 8 bases short and J 7 bases short, with 17 bases between.

The J gene is TRBJ1-2, the V gene TRBV4-3; D unclear. This CDR3 region has 13 residues. V gave up 1 base and J gave up 5 bases, with 8 bases separating them. Looked up from germline, CDR1 is LGHNA and CDR2 is YSLEER. CDR3 protein: CASSQGTYYGYTF. CDR3 coding DNA: TGCGCCAGCAGCCAAGGAACATATTATGGCTACACCTTC.

V gene TRBV18 combines with J gene TRBJ1-2, with TRBD1 matching 8 bases. The V gene's germline CDR1 is KGHSH and CDR2 LQKENI. The V and J ends lost 4 bases and 7 bases, in that order; junction bases with no gene match: 2. The CDR3 length is 12 residues. CDR3: CASSRTGGGYTF. The CDR3 DNA follows: TGTGCCAGCTCACGAACAGGGGGTGGCTACACCTTC.

The gene calls are TRBV30 and TRBJ1-5, with 9 bases lining up with TRBD1. Germline-derived CDR1 and CDR2 are GTSNPN and SVGIG (reference sequence). The CDR3 has 15 amino acids. The trim removed 4 bases at V and 1 base at J, leaving 5 bases unmatched. The CDR3 is CAWISGTGSNQPQHF. CDR3 in DNA: TGTGCCTGGATATCCGGGACAGGGAGCAATCAGCCCCAGCATTTT.

This chain uses TRBV7-2 with TRBJ2-1; 12 positions agree with TRBD2. This CDR3 is 16 amino acids long. The J segment lost 5 bases and the V segment lost 5 bases, leaving 7 bases of the junction unmatched. CDR1 and CDR2 (germline): SGHTA, FQGNSA. Written as DNA, the CDR3 is TGTGCCAGCAGCCTCTGGACTAGCGGGGTCAACAATGAGCAGTTCTTC. Translating gives CASSLWTSGVNNEQFF.

This clone showed up just a few times. V is TRBV6-5 and J is TRBJ1-1; D is undetermined. V shed 10 bases and J shed 1 base, with 16 bases lying between them. Germline V gene sequence: CDR1 MNHEY, CDR2 SVGAGI. The CDR3 consists of 14 residues. CDR3 amino acids: CATSTLGGNTEAFF. CDR3 in DNA: TGTGCCACCAGCACCCTAGGTGGGAACACTGAAGCTTTCTTT.

This clone was seen more than once but under ten times. This chain joins TRBV14 and TRBJ1-2; perhaps TRBD1 as D (6 bases). The V gene's germline CDR1 is SGHDN and CDR2 FVKESK. The CDR3 sequence is 15 residues long. Trimming left V 1 base short and J 4 bases short, with 13 bases between. CDR3 protein: CASSQGAGAGYGYTF. The DNA for the CDR3 is TGTGCCAGCAGCCAAGGCGCGGGGGCTGGCTATGGCTACACCTTC.

This rearrangement joins TRBV7-3 to TRBJ2-1, with D possibly matching TRBD2 (5 bases). V was pared by 1 base and J by 7 bases, with 26 bases between. Looked up from germline, CDR1 is SGHTA and CDR2 is FQGTGA. There are 19 residues in the CDR3. The chain's CDR3 is CASSLMLGLSSGVDNEQFF. The CDR3 DNA follows: TGTGCCAGCAGCTTAATGCTCGGACTCTCATCTGGCGTCGATAATGAGCAGTTCTTC.

V is TRBV10-3 and J is TRBJ1-2; 8 bases fit TRBD1. CDR3 length: 15 residues. The V gene's germline CDR1 is ENHRY and CDR2 SYGVKD. V trimming: 4 bases; J trimming: 4 bases; junction bases outside the gene matches: 8. CDR3 in DNA: TGTGCCATCAGTGGCCCGGACAGGGAAACCTATGGCTACACCTTC. Residues: CAISGPDRETYGYTF.

The V gene is TRBV6-1, the J gene TRBJ2-2, with 8 nucleotides matching TRBD1. CDR3 size: 15 residues. Germline V gene lookup returns CDR1 MNHNS and CDR2 SASEGT. After removal of 6 bases from V and 9 bases from J, the junction contained 12 bases not matched to a gene. The CDR3 DNA is TGTGCCAGCAGGCCAGGCCACGGGACAGGAAGGGAGCTGTTTTTT. Translated: CASRPGHGTGRELFF.

The chain employs TRBV5-1 and TRBJ2-3; 12 nucleotides line up with TRBD2. CDR1 and CDR2 from the germline V gene are SGHRS and YFSETQ. Trimming removed 4 bases from V and 6 bases from J; junction bases left unmatched: 12. CDR3 length: 17 amino acids. This CDR3 reads CASSRETPGLAGDTQYF. The CDR3 region has the DNA TGCGCCAGCAGCCGAGAAACGCCGGGACTAGCGGGTGATACGCAGTATTTT.

The rearrangement joins TRBV5-4 to TRBJ1-6; D may be TRBD1 (5 bases). The CDR3 totals 13 residues. Trimming removed 5 bases from V and 8 bases from J, with 11 bases in between. Germline loops: CDR1 SGHNT, CDR2 YYREEE (reference sequence). CDR3 sequence reads: CASSRRGDSPLHF. The CDR3 bases are TGTGCCAGCAGTAGACGGGGGGATTCACCCCTCCACTTT.

Concerning this clone: A junction boundary mismatches the germline segment, possibly from a read error. Other nucleotide sequences in the sample specify the same CDR3. V and J are TRBV5-6 and TRBJ2-6, with 8 bases matching TRBD1. CDR3 length: 15 amino acids. Germline V gene lookup returns CDR1 SGHDT and CDR2 YYEEEE. DNA for the CDR3: TGTGCCAGCAGCTTGGGTTCGACAGGGGCCAACGTCCTGACCTTC. Encoded protein: CASSLGSTGANVLTF. Combining the CDR3 with reference TRBV5-6 and TRBJ2-6 gives the whole variable domain DAGVTQSPTHLIKTRGQQVTLRCSPKSGHDTVSWYQQALGQGPQFIFQYYEEEERQRGNFPDRFSGHQFPNYSSELNVNALLLGDSALYLCASSLGSTGANVLTFGAGSRLTVL.

The chain is built from TRBV6-5 and TRBJ1-2, with unresolved D. Germline CDR1 MNHEY, CDR2 SVGAGI. Trimming shortened V by 3 bases and J by 2 bases, and 7 bases separated the two germline ends. The CDR3 length is 13 residues. The CDR3 reads CASSYSRNYGYTF. The CDR3 region has the DNA TGTGCCAGCAGTTATTCCAGGAACTATGGCTACACCTTC.

This rearrangement joins TRBV27 to TRBJ2-1; TRBD1 matches at 11 bases. CDR3 length: 15 residues. J gave up 7 bases and V 9 bases, and 11 bases lay outside the gene matches. CDR1 and CDR2 from the germline V gene are MNHEY and SMNVEV (reference sequence). The CDR3 DNA reads as TGTGCCAGTAAAGAATACCGGGACAGGGGGAATGAGCAGTTCTTC. Translating it yields CASKEYRDRGNEQFF.